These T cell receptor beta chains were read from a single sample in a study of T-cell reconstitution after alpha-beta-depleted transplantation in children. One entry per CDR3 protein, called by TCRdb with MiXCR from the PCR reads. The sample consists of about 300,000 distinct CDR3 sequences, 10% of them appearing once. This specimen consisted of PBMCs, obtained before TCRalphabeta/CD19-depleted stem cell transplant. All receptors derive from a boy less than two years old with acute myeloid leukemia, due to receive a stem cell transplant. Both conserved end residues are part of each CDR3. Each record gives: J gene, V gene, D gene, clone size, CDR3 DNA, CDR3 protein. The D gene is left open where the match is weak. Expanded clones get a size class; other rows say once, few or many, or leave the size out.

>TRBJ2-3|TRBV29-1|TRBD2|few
TGCAGCGTTGAATTTGCGGGGGGGACCACAGATACGCAGTATTTT
CSVEFAGGTTDTQYF
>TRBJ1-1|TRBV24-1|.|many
TGTGCCACCAGTGAAACAGGGAACACTGAAGCTTTCTTT
CATSETGNTEAFF
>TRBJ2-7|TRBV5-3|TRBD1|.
TGTGCCAGAAGCTTGGCCGGGACAGGGGGCGAGCAGTACTTC
CARSLAGTGGEQYF
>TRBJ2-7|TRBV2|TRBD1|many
TGTGCCAGCAGTGCCCGGACAGGGGCGCCCTACGAGCAGTACTTC
CASSARTGAPYEQYF
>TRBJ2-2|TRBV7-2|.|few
TGTGCCAGCAGCTTAACCGGTAGCCCCGGGGAGCTGTTTTTT
CASSLTGSPGELFF
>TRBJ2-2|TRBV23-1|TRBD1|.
TGCGCCAGCAGTCAATCGGACAGGGGGCATTTGAACACCGGGGAGCTGTTTTTT
CASSQSDRGHLNTGELFF
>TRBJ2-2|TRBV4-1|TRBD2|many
TGCGCCAGCAGCCAAGGATTAAAGTTCGTCATAGCGGGAGATGGAACCGGGGAGCTGTTTTTT
CASSQGLKFVIAGDGTGELFF
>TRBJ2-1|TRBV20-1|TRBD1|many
TGCAGTGCTACCTCCGACAGGGGCAATGAGCAGTTCTTC
CSATSDRGNEQFF
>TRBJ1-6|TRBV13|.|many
TGTGCCAGCAGCTTCGGGGGCTCACCCCTCCACTTT
CASSFGGSPLHF
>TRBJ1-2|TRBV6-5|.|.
TGTGCCAGCAGTTACTCCGGGGGCAGGGAAGACTATGGCTACACCTTC
CASSYSGGREDYGYTF
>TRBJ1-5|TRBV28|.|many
TGTGCCAGCAGTTTCTCTCCGGGACGGCGGATCCTTAGCAATCAGCCCCAGCATTTT
CASSFSPGRRILSNQPQHF
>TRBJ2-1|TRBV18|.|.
TGTGCCAGCTCACCGTTAAGCGGCAACTACAATGAGCAGTTCTTC
CASSPLSGNYNEQFF
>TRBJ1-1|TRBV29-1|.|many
TGCAGCGTTGCTCGAGAGGTTGAAGCTTTCTTT
CSVAREVEAFF
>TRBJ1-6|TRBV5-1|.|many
TGCGCCAGCAGCTTGGAGACCCGTGATTCACCCCTCCACTTT
CASSLETRDSPLHF
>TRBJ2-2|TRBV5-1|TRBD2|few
TGCGCCAGCAGCTTTGTAGGACTAGCGGGAGTAAGAACCGGGGAGCTGTTTTTT
CASSFVGLAGVRTGELFF
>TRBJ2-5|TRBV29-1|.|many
TGCAGCGTTGTCAATGAGACCCAGTACTTC
CSVVNETQYF
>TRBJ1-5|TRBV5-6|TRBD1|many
TGTGCCAGCAGCCCACAGGGGGCCCCCAATCAGCCCCAGCATTTT
CASSPQGAPNQPQHF
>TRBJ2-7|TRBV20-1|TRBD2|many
TGCAGTGCCACGCGGGAGCTCGAGCAGTACTTC
CSATRELEQYF
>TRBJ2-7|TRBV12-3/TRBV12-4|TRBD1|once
TGTGCCAGCAGCCGAAAGGGACAGAACCTTTCCGAGCAGTACTTC
CASSRKGQNLSEQYF
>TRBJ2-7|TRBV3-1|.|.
TGTGCCAGCAGCCAAGGCAGGGGTGCCTACGAGCAGTACTTC
CASSQGRGAYEQYF